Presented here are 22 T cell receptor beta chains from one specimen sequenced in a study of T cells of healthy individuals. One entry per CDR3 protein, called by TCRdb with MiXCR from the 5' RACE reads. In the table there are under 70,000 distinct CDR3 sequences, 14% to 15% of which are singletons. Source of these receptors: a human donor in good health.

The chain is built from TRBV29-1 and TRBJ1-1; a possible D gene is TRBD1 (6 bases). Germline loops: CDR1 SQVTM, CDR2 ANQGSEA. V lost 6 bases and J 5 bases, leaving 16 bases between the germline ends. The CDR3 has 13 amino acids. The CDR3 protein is CSVLYRERTEAFF. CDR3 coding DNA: TGCAGCGTATTATACAGGGAGAGAACTGAAGCTTTCTTT.

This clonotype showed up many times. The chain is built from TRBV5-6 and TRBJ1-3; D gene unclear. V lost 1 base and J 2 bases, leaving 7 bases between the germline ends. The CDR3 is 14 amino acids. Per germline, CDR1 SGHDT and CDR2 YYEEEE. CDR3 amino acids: CASSLWTAGNTIYF. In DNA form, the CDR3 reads TGTGCCAGCAGCTTGTGGACGGCTGGAAACACCATATATTTT.

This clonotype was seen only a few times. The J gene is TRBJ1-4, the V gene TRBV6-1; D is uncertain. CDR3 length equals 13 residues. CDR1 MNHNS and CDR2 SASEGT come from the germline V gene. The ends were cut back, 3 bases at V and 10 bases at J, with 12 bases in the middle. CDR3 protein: CASSDAPETKLFF. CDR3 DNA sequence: TGTGCCAGCAGTGATGCCCCGGAGACAAAACTGTTTTTT.

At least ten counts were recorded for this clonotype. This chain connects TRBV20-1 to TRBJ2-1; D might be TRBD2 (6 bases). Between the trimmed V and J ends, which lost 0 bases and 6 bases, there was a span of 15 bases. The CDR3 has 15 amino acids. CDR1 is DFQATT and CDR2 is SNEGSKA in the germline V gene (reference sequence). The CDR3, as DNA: TGCAGTGCTAGAGATATCCGGACTACCCCCAATGAGCAGTTCTTC. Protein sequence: CSARDIRTTPNEQFF.

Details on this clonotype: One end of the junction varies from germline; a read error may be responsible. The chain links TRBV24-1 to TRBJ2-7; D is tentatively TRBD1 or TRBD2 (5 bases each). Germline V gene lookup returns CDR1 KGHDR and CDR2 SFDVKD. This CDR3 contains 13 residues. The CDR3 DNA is TGTGCCACCAGTGGGGACCCCCCCTATGAGCAGTACTTC. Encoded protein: CATSGDPPYEQYF.

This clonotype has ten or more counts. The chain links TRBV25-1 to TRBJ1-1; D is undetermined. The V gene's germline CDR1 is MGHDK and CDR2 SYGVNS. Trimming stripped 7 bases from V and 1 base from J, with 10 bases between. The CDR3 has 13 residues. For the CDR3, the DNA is TGTGCCAGCAAGGAGAGAACGAACACTGAAGCTTTCTTT. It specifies CASKERTNTEAFF.

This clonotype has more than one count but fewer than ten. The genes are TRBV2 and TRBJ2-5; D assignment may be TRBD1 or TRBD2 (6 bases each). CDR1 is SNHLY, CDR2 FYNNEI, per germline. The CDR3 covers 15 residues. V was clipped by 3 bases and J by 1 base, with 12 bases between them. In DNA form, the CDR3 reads TGTGCCAGCAGTGACGACCGGGGGCCCCAAGAGACCCAGTACTTC. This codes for CASSDDRGPQETQYF.

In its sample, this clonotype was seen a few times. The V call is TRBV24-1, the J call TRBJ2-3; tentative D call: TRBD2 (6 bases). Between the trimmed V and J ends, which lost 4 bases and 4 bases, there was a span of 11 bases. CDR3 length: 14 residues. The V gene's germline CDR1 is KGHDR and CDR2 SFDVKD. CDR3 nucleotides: TGTGCCACCAGTGACCCCGGGACTCCAGATACGCAGTATTTT. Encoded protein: CATSDPGTPDTQYF.

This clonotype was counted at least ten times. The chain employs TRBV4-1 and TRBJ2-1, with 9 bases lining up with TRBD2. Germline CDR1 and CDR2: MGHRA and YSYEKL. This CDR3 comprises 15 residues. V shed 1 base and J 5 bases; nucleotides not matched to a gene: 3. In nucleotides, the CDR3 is TGCGCCAGCAGCCAAGCTCTAGCGGGAAACAATGAGCAGTTCTTC. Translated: CASSQALAGNNEQFF.

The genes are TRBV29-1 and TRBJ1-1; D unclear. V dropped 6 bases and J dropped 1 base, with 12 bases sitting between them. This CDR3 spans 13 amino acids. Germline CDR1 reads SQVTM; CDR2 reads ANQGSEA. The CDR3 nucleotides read TGCAGCGTGGCAGGCTTCACGAACACTGAAGCTTTCTTT. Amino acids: CSVAGFTNTEAFF. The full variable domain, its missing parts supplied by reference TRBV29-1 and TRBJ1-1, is SAVISQKPSRDICQRGTSLTIQCQVDSQVTMMFWYRQQPGQSLTLIATANQGSEATYESGFVIDKFPISRPNLTFSTLTVSNMSPEDSSIYLCSVAGFTNTEAFFGQGTRLTVV.

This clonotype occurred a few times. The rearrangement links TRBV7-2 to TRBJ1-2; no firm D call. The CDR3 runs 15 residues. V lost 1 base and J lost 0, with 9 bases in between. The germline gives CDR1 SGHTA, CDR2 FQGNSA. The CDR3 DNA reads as TGTGCCAGCAGCTTAGTCGTCGCAGCTAACTATGGCTACACCTTC. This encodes CASSLVVAANYGYTF.

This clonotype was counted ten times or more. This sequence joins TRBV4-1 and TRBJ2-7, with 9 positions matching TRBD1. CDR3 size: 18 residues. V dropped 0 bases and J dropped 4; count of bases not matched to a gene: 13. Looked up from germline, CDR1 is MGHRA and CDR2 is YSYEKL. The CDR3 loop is CASSQDTVVGQGLYEQYF. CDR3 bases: TGCGCCAGCAGCCAAGATACTGTGGTTGGACAGGGGTTGTACGAGCAGTACTTC.

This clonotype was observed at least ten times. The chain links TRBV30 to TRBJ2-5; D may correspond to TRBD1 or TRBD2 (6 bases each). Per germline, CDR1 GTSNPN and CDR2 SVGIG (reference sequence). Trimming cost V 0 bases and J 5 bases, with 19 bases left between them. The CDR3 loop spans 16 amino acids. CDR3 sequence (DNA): TGTGCCTGGAGTGTTGGAGATAGGGGGGCGGGGGAGACCCAGTACTTC. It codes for CAWSVGDRGAGETQYF.

CDR3 in DNA: TGCGCCAGCAGCCAGACTAGCGGGGGGGCCGGAGAGACCCAGTACTTC. Protein sequence: CASSQTSGGAGETQYF. This chain links TRBV4-1 with TRBJ2-5, with 14 bases identical to TRBD2. Trimming removed 3 bases from V and 4 bases from J; junction bases left unmatched: 4. Per germline, CDR1 MGHRA and CDR2 YSYEKL. This CDR3 contains 16 residues.

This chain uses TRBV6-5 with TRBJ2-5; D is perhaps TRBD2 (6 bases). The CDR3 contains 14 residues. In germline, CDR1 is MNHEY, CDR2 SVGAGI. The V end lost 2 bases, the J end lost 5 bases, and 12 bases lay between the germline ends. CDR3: CASSYGTGRETQYF. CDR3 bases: TGTGCCAGCAGTTACGGGACGGGGAGGGAGACCCAGTACTTC.

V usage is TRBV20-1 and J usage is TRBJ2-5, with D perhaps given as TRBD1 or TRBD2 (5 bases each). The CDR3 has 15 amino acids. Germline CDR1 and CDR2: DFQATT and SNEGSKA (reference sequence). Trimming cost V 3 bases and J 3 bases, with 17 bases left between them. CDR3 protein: CSASRGRDSKETQYF. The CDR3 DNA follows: TGCAGTGCTAGTCGGGGACGGGATAGTAAAGAGACCCAGTACTTC.

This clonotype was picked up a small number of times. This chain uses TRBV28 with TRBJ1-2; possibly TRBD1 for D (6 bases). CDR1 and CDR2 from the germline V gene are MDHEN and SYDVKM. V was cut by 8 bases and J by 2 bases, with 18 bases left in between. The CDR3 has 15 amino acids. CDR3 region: CASHRVTAGNYGYTF. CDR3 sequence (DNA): TGTGCCAGCCACAGGGTGACAGCTGGGAACTATGGCTACACCTTC.

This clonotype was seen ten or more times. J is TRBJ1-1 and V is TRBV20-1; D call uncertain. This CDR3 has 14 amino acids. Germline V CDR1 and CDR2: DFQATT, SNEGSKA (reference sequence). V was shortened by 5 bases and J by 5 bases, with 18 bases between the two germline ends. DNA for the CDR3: TGCAGTGCTCCCTCTTGGGGATCTCGGACTGAAGCTTTCTTT. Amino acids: CSAPSWGSRTEAFF.

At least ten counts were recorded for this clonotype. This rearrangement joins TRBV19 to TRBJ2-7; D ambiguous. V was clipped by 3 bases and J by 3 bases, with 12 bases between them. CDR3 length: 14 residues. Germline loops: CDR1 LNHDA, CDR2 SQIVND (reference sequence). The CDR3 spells CASSIGPVNYEQYF. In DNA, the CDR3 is TGTGCCAGTAGTATTGGACCGGTAAACTACGAGCAGTACTTC.

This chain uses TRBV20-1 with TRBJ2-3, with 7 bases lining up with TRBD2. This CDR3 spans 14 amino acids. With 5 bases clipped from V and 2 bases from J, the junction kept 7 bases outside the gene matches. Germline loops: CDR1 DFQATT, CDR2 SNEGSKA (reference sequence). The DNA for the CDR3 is TGCAGTGCTCTACTAGCGACAATCACAGATACGCAGTATTTT. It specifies CSALLATITDTQYF.

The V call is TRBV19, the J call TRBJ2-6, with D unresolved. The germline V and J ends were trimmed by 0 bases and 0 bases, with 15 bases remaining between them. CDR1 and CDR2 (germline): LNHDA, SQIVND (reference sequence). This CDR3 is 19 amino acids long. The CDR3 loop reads CASSIDNAYSSSGANVLTF. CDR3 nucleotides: TGTGCCAGTAGTATAGACAACGCCTACTCCTCCTCTGGGGCCAACGTCCTGACTTTC.

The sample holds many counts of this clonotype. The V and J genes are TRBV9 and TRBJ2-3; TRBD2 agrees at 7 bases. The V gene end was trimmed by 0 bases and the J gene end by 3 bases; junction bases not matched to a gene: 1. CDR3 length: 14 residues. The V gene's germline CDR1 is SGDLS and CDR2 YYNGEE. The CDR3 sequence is CASSVGGRTDTQYF. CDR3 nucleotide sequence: TGTGCCAGCAGCGTAGGCGGGAGAACAGATACGCAGTATTTT.